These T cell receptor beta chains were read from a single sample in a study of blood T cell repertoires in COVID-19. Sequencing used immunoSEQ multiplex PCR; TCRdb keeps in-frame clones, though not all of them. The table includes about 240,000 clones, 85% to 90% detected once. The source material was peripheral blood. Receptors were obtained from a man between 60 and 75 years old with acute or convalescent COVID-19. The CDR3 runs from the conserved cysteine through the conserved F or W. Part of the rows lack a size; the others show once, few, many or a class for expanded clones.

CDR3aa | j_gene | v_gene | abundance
CASSPGQGYGYTF | TRBJ1-2 | TRBV19 | NA
CASSLSSGRANEQFF | TRBJ2-1 | TRBV11-3 | NA
CASSQEPDKQPQHF | TRBJ1-5 | TRBV6-6 | NA
CASESRMGPSPYGYTF | TRBJ1-2 | TRBV25-1 | NA
CASNLGPGSGEQFF | TRBJ2-1 | TRBV19 | once
CSVRRREGQGRNEQYF | TRBJ2-7 | TRBV29-1 | once
CASSLGNLQDYGYTF | TRBJ1-2 | TRBV11-2 | NA
CASSEIAGGPTTSNEQFF | TRBJ2-1 | TRBV25-1 | NA
CASSQEGGPGWTQYF | TRBJ2-5 | TRBV14 | NA
CTSSKSPWARPGAGANVLTF | TRBJ2-6 | TRBV1 | NA
CASSQGLAGGLNTGELFF | TRBJ2-2 | TRBV3-1/TRBV3-2 | once
CASSYTDTQYF | TRBJ2-3 | TRBV4-1 | NA
CASSSDRGSNQPQHF | TRBJ1-5 | TRBV19 | NA
CARSPDTYDNQPQHF | TRBJ1-5 | TRBV5-3 | once
CASSSSMGGLWNQPQHF | TRBJ1-5 | TRBV6-2/TRBV6-3 | few
CASSQDSARERDIQYF | TRBJ2-4 | TRBV4-3 | NA
CASSLGTGATNEKLFF | TRBJ1-4 | TRBV28 | once
CASCSRQGSGQPQHF | TRBJ1-5 | TRBV6-6 | NA
CASSPIGLAGINEQFF | TRBJ2-1 | TRBV7-9 | NA
CASSFRGGMGYEQYF | TRBJ2-7 | TRBV7-9 | once
CASSTRLVNADTQYF | TRBJ2-3 | TRBV19 | NA
CASGLLWDNNYGYTF | TRBJ1-2 | TRBV12-5 | NA
CASSQDPANYGYTF | TRBJ1-2 | TRBV14 | NA
CATSRDGVRAHNGYTF | TRBJ1-2 | TRBV15 | once
CATSRGFGTEAFF | TRBJ1-1 | TRBV24-1 | NA